This T cell receptor (beta chain) came from a study of blood T cell repertoires in COVID-19. Assay: immunoSEQ multiplex PCR; the TCRdb copy retains only in-frame clones and omits some. The data show some 330,000 clones, roughly nine tenths seen once. The sequence was obtained from a woman in her twenties or thirties who had recovered from COVID-19. Sequenced sample: PBMCs or T cells enriched from blood (not recorded which).

The chain's CDR3 is CATSDPGGSGTEAFF. DNA of the CDR3: TGTGCCACCAGTGACCCGGGGGGGTCTGGTACTGAAGCTTTCTTT. V usage is TRBV24-1 and J usage is TRBJ1-1, with D possibly being TRBD1 (5 bases). There are 15 residues in the CDR3. V lost 4 bases, J lost 5 bases, and 16 bases lay in between. Germline V gene lookup returns CDR1 KGHDR and CDR2 SFDVKD.